The 11 T cell receptor beta chains in this list originate from one sample, sequenced in a study of T-cell memory formation after mild COVID-19. TCRdb reprocessed the 5' RACE reads via MiXCR and lists one record per CDR3 protein. The sample has a few hundred thousand distinct CDR3 sequences, approximately 15% seen once. Sequenced input: PBMCs or a T cell subset sorted from them (not recorded which). These receptors originate from a man aged 18 to 29 who had mild COVID-19 (a few samples of this study predate the infection). Cell type and time point are not known.

This clonotype showed up just a few times. This chain links TRBV20-1 with TRBJ1-2, with D possibly TRBD1 on 6 matching bases. Deletions cut 5 bases from V and 7 bases from J, with 23 bases between. This CDR3 spans 15 amino acids. Germline V gene lookup returns CDR1 DFQATT and CDR2 SNEGSKA (reference sequence). This CDR3 reads CSAAMYSQGISGYTF. The CDR3 DNA reads as TGCAGTGCTGCCATGTACTCCCAGGGGATCTCTGGCTACACCTTC.

This rearrangement joins TRBV6-6 to TRBJ2-2; TRBD1 aligns across 7 bases. Trimming cost V 0 bases and J 8 bases; bases outside gene matches: 3. CDR1 is MNHNY, CDR2 SVGAGI, per germline (reference sequence). The CDR3 sequence is 14 residues long. CDR3 in DNA: TGTGCCAGCAGTTACTCTACAGGGGAAGGGGAGCTGTTTTTT. Its translation is CASSYSTGEGELFF.

This clonotype was observed a handful of times. The rearrangement uses TRBV7-2 and TRBJ1-2; weak D call: TRBD1 (6 bases). Germline values: CDR1 SGHTA, CDR2 FQGNSA. There are 16 residues in the CDR3. V was pared by 5 bases and J by 3 bases, with 19 bases between. CDR3 loop: CASSTRREGGDYGYTF. DNA of the CDR3: TGTGCCAGCAGCACCCGGAGGGAGGGGGGGGACTATGGCTACACCTTC.

This clonotype has only a few counts. This rearrangement joins TRBV29-1 to TRBJ2-7; weak D call: TRBD2 (6 bases). There are 13 residues in the CDR3. Trimming stripped 4 bases from V and 6 bases from J, with 16 bases between. CDR1 and CDR2 (germline): SQVTM, ANQGSEA. CDR3 sequence: CSVAGTGAAEQYF. For the CDR3, the DNA is TGCAGCGTTGCAGGGACGGGAGCGGCCGAGCAGTACTTC.

CDR3 sequence (DNA): TGCGCCAGCGTGCCTGAGGCGGCCAACACCGGGGAGCTGTTTTTT. It specifies CASVPEAANTGELFF. This rearrangement joins TRBV5-1 to TRBJ2-2; no reliable D call. Trimming took 7 bases from V and 2 from J, leaving 15 bases between them. The CDR3 runs to 15 residues. Germline assignment: CDR1 SGHRS and CDR2 YFSETQ. Using reference TRBV5-1 and TRBJ2-2 for the parts outside the CDR3, the full variable domain is KAGVTQTPRYLIKTRGQQVTLSCSPISGHRSVSWYQQTPGQGLQFLFEYFSETQRNKGNFPGRFSGRQFSNSRSEMNVSTLELGDSALYLCASVPEAANTGELFFGEGSRLTVL.

This sequence joins TRBV7-8 and TRBJ1-6; tentative D call: TRBD1 (5 bases). Trimming pared 4 bases from V and 7 bases from J, leaving 17 bases between. Germline V lookup: CDR1 SGHVS, CDR2 FQNEAQ. CDR3 size: 16 residues. CDR3 in DNA: TGTGCCAGCAGCTGGGACCGGATACTACCGAATTCACCCCTCCACTTT. Residues: CASSWDRILPNSPLHF. The variable domain in full, completed from reference TRBV7-8 and TRBJ1-6, reads GAGVSQSPRYKVAKRGQDVALRCDPISGHVSLFWYQQALGQGPEFLTYFQNEAQLDKSGLPSDRFFAERPEGSVSTLKIQRTQQEDSAVYLCASSWDRILPNSPLHFGNGTRLTVT.

This clonotype was counted a few times. The chain has TRBV5-1 and TRBJ2-2; TRBD1 matches 9 bases. The CDR3 is made up of 15 amino acids. V was pared by 5 bases and J by 0 bases, with 2 bases of the junction left unmatched. In germline, CDR1 is SGHRS, CDR2 YFSETQ. This CDR3 reads CASRQGATNTGELFF. CDR3 nucleotide sequence: TGCGCCAGCAGACAGGGGGCGACGAACACCGGGGAGCTGTTTTTT.

V usage is TRBV4-3 and J usage is TRBJ1-1; D call uncertain. Trimming took off 1 base at V and 4 bases at J, with 7 bases between the two ends. CDR3 length equals 13 residues. Germline loops: CDR1 LGHNA, CDR2 YSLEER. CDR3 protein: CASSQARFTEAFF. Written as DNA, the CDR3 is TGCGCCAGCAGCCAAGCGAGATTCACTGAAGCTTTCTTT.

The chain joins TRBV6-6 to TRBJ2-7; TRBD1 matches 10 bases. Germline V lookup: CDR1 MNHNY, CDR2 SVGAGI (reference sequence). This CDR3 has 17 residues. The J segment lost 2 bases and the V segment lost 8 bases, leaving 15 bases of the junction unmatched. Here the CDR3 DNA reads TGTGCCAGCTTCCCTCACATTATTGGACAGGGGGCCTACGAGCAGTACTTC. It yields the protein CASFPHIIGQGAYEQYF.

The rearrangement joins TRBV10-2 to TRBJ1-5, with a weak D call TRBD1 (5 bases). Between the trimmed V and J ends, which lost 8 bases and 4 bases, there was a span of 18 bases. The CDR3 has 15 residues. The germline CDR1 and CDR2 sequences are WSHSY and SAAADI. CDR3 region: CASHPRGGGNQPQHF. The CDR3 nucleotides read TGCGCCAGCCACCCACGGGGTGGGGGAAATCAGCCCCAGCATTTT.

The genes are TRBV3-1 and TRBJ2-7; TRBD2 is a possible D gene (6 bases). V was cut by 1 base and J by 3 bases, with 16 bases left in between. Germline CDR1 and CDR2: LGHDT and YNNKEL (reference sequence). This CDR3 comprises 16 residues. CDR3 coding DNA: TGTGCCAGCAGCCAAGTGGCTCGGGAGCCCTTCTACGAGCAGTACTTC. It codes for CASSQVAREPFYEQYF.